These 22 T cell receptor beta chains share one sample of origin, sequenced in a study of identifying expanded T cells in peripheral blood. Sequenced by immunoSEQ multiplex PCR; TCRdb stores in-frame clones only, minus some. The table has approximately 100,000 clones, 70% to 90% seen once; the top ten hold 4% to 4.5%. Sequencing was performed on blood. These receptors were taken from a person aged 18 to 75 in good health.

The J gene is TRBJ2-7, the V gene TRBV4-1; D is uncertain. Trimming left V 2 bases short and J 2 bases short, with 13 bases between. CDR1 is MGHRA and CDR2 is YSYEKL in the germline V gene. The CDR3 extends over 15 amino acids. The DNA of the CDR3 is TGCGCCAGCAGCCAACCTGGTTCAAGCACCTACGAGCAGTACTTC. Translated: CASSQPGSSTYEQYF.

For this clone: Other DNA sequences in the sample encode the same CDR3. The J gene is TRBJ1-3, the V gene TRBV28; TRBD1 is a possible D gene (6 bases). The CDR3 consists of 14 residues. Per the germline V gene, CDR1 is MDHEN and CDR2 is SYDVKM. Trimming took 3 bases from V and 2 from J, leaving 8 bases between them. CDR3 in DNA: TGTGCCAGCAGTTTTTACAGGGCTGGAAACACCATATATTTT. Its translation: CASSFYRAGNTIYF. Full variable domain (missing parts from reference TRBV28 and TRBJ1-3): DVKVTQSSRYLVKRTGEKVFLECVQDMDHENMFWYRQDPGLGLRLIYFSYDVKMKEKGDIPEGYSVSREKKERFSLILESASTNQTSMYLCASSFYRAGNTIYFGEGSWLTVV.

This rearrangement joins TRBV5-1 to TRBJ2-7; a weak D match, TRBD1 (5 bases). The CDR3 length is 13 residues. The V gene's germline CDR1 is SGHRS and CDR2 YFSETQ. The V and J ends lost 0 bases and 3 bases respectively, with 7 bases between them. The CDR3 nucleotides are TGCGCCAGCAGCTTGGAGGGGATCTACGAGCAGTACTTC. Its protein is CASSLEGIYEQYF.

The genes are TRBV7-9 and TRBJ2-3; D remains ambiguous. The germline V gene has CDR1 SEHNR and CDR2 FQNEAQ (reference sequence). V was pared by 1 base and J by 3 bases, with 8 bases between. The CDR3 is made up of 14 amino acids. The CDR3 DNA follows: TGTGCCAGCAGCTTAGAGCCAGCGACAGATACGCAGTATTTT. This gives the protein CASSLEPATDTQYF.

The chain is built from TRBV6-4 and TRBJ2-3; no clear D gene. V lost 0 bases to trimming and J lost 0 bases, with 7 bases between them. CDR3 size: 15 residues. CDR1 is MRHNA and CDR2 is SNTAGT in the germline V gene. CDR3 coding DNA: TGTGCCAGCAGTGACTCGGCCGGCAGCACAGATACGCAGTATTTT. Encoded protein: CASSDSAGSTDTQYF.

The chain has TRBV6-1 and TRBJ1-6; the D is unclear. Germline CDR1 and CDR2: MNHNS and SASEGT. The CDR3 extends over 14 amino acids. The ends were cut back, 10 bases at V and 0 bases at J, with 10 bases in the middle. This CDR3 is CATYESSYNSPLHF. The CDR3 DNA is TGTGCCACTTACGAAAGCTCCTATAATTCACCCCTCCACTTT.

This rearrangement joins TRBV9 to TRBJ2-1, with 12 bases fitting TRBD2. With 3 bases clipped from V and 7 bases from J, the junction kept 5 bases outside the gene matches. Germline lookup yields CDR1 SGDLS and CDR2 YYNGEE. The CDR3 contains 15 residues. The CDR3 is CASSETSGGKNEQFF. The CDR3 coding sequence is TGTGCCAGCAGCGAGACTAGCGGGGGTAAGAATGAGCAGTTCTTC.

This chain links TRBV5-4 with TRBJ2-6; possibly TRBD1 for D (5 bases). CDR3 length: 16 residues. Trimming pared 4 bases from V and 0 bases from J, leaving 11 bases between. Germline CDR1 reads SGHNT; CDR2 reads YYREEE (reference sequence). DNA for the CDR3: TGTGCCAGCAGCCCAAGACAGCGCTCTGGGGCCAACGTCCTGACTTTC. Protein: CASSPRQRSGANVLTF. The entire variable domain, with the rest obtained from reference TRBV5-4 and TRBJ2-6, is as follows: ETGVTQSPTHLIKTRGQQVTLRCSSQSGHNTVSWYQQALGQGPQFIFQYYREEENGRGNFPPRFSGLQFPNYSSELNVNALELDDSALYLCASSPRQRSGANVLTFGAGSRLTVL.

The chain joins TRBV5-6 to TRBJ1-3; no clear D gene. The germline V and J ends were trimmed by 0 bases and 0 bases, with 7 bases remaining between them. This CDR3 is built from 15 residues. Germline V gene data show CDR1 as SGHDT and CDR2 as YYEEEE. CDR3 sequence (DNA): TGTGCCAGCAGCTTGGGTGCGGACTCTGGAAACACCATATATTTT. Its protein product is CASSLGADSGNTIYF.

The chain has TRBV11-2 and TRBJ2-3; D is ambiguous. The CDR3 contains 11 residues. Germline V gene sequence: CDR1 SGHAT, CDR2 FQNNGV. Trimming removed 1 base from V and 6 bases from J, with 2 bases in between. CDR3 nucleotide sequence: TGTGCCAGCAGCTTAGGGGATACGCAGTATTTT. It is translated as CASSLGDTQYF.

As DNA, the CDR3 is TGTGCCAGTACCCCTGCCGCTTACAATGAGCAGTTCTTC. This sequence encodes CASTPAAYNEQFF. The rearrangement uses TRBV28 and TRBJ2-1, with D uncertain. Germline values: CDR1 MDHEN, CDR2 SYDVKM. This CDR3 has 13 amino acids. Trimming removed 9 bases at V and 4 bases at J, with 13 bases between.

The V gene is TRBV15, the J gene TRBJ2-7; D gene unclear. Germline CDR1 reads LNHNV; CDR2 reads YYDKDF (reference sequence). The CDR3 runs 12 residues. V was clipped by 5 bases and J by 6 bases, with 11 bases between them. The CDR3: CATSGPTGEQYF. The CDR3 DNA reads TGTGCCACCAGCGGACCGACGGGCGAGCAGTACTTC.

The chain combines TRBV2 with TRBJ2-5; 8 bases match TRBD1. CDR1 SNHLY and CDR2 FYNNEI come from the germline V gene. This CDR3 comprises 14 residues. After removal of 6 bases from V and 1 base from J, the junction contained 4 bases not matched to a gene. CDR3 coding DNA: TGTGCCAGCAGGATAGACAGGGGCCAAGAGACCCAGTACTTC. This translates into CASRIDRGQETQYF.

The genes are TRBV30 and TRBJ2-3; the match to TRBD1 covers 7 bases. Unmatched junction bases numbered 3, after V lost 0 bases and J lost 3 bases. This CDR3 is 14 amino acids long. The V gene's germline CDR1 is GTSNPN and CDR2 SVGIG (reference sequence). CDR3 amino acids: CAWSVGQTTDTQYF. CDR3 sequence (DNA): TGTGCCTGGAGTGTGGGACAGACAACAGATACGCAGTATTTT.

The rearrangement links TRBV7-9 to TRBJ1-4; unclear D gene. The V end lost 1 base, the J end lost 4 bases, and 7 bases lay between the germline ends. CDR3 length: 14 residues. CDR1 is SEHNR and CDR2 is FQNEAQ in the germline V gene (reference sequence). The CDR3 protein is CASSLVRVNEKLFF. In DNA form, the CDR3 reads TGTGCCAGCAGCTTAGTACGGGTTAATGAAAAACTGTTTTTT. Drawing the rest from reference TRBV7-9 and TRBJ1-4, the complete variable domain is DTGVSQNPRHKITKRGQNVTFRCDPISEHNRLYWYRQTLGQGPEFLTYFQNEAQLEKSRLLSDRFSAERPKGSFSTLEIQRTEQGDSAMYLCASSLVRVNEKLFFGSGTQLSVL.

The chain combines TRBV7-9 with TRBJ1-1; TRBD1 agrees at 8 bases. Germline values: CDR1 SEHNR, CDR2 FQNEAQ (reference sequence). This CDR3 has 17 amino acids. V shed 0 bases and J 4 bases; nucleotides not matched to a gene: 10. The DNA for the CDR3 is TGTGCCAGCAGCTTAGCGCGGGCAGGGGGCGTGGGCACTGAAGCTTTCTTT. Its protein product is CASSLARAGGVGTEAFF.

The chain recombines TRBV7-2 with TRBJ2-5, with 9 bases lining up with TRBD2. Germline assignment: CDR1 SGHTA and CDR2 FQGNSA. CDR3 size: 15 residues. Trimming at V came to 1 base and at J to 5 bases, leaving 5 bases not matched to a gene. CDR3 DNA: TGTGCCAGCAGCTTAGGTAGCGGGAGTGGGGAGACCCAGTACTTC. Its protein is CASSLGSGSGETQYF.

The chain links TRBV2 to TRBJ2-3; TRBD2 matches at 9 bases. From germline, CDR1 is SNHLY and CDR2 FYNNEI. The V segment lost 5 bases and the J segment 1 base; nucleotides outside the gene matches: 4. There are 15 residues in the CDR3. CDR3 region: CASSLRGGGTDTQYF. CDR3 bases: TGTGCCAGCAGTCTTCGCGGGGGGGGCACAGATACGCAGTATTTT.

This chain connects TRBV7-3 to TRBJ2-7; D gene unclear. Germline V gene sequence: CDR1 SGHTA, CDR2 FQGTGA. The ends were cut back, 9 bases at V and 2 bases at J, with 5 bases in the middle. The CDR3 loop spans 10 amino acids. The DNA of the CDR3 is TGTGCCAGTAGTACCTACGAGCAGTACTTC. Translation: CASSTYEQYF.

In this sample, this clone turned up once. A junction boundary mismatches the germline segment, possibly from a read error. This chain uses TRBV7-3 with TRBJ2-5, with TRBD2 as a possible D gene (6 bases). CDR3 length: 16 amino acids. The germline V gene has CDR1 SGHTA and CDR2 FQGTGA. DNA of the CDR3: TGTGCCGGCAGCCCGCCGGGACTTGGTTTAGAAGAGACCCAGTACTTC. This codes for CAGSPPGLGLEETQYF.

The chain carries TRBV27 and TRBJ2-7, with D possibly matching TRBD1 (5 bases). Germline V gene data show CDR1 as MNHEY and CDR2 as SMNVEV (reference sequence). The CDR3 runs 17 residues. The V gene lost 3 bases and the J gene lost 2 bases, with 20 bases spanning the gap. The CDR3 is CASSFDSPTSRPYEQYF. In DNA, the CDR3 is TGTGCCAGCAGTTTCGACAGCCCCACCTCCCGCCCCTACGAGCAGTACTTC.

This chain connects TRBV30 to TRBJ2-5; perhaps TRBD2 as D (5 bases). Between the trimmed V and J ends, which lost 0 bases and 0 bases, there was a span of 5 bases. Germline V gene lookup returns CDR1 GTSNPN and CDR2 SVGIG (reference sequence). CDR3 length: 13 residues. CDR3 residues: CAWSVADQETQYF. DNA for the CDR3: TGTGCCTGGAGTGTAGCGGACCAAGAGACCCAGTACTTC.